Following are 11 T cell receptor beta chains from one sample sequenced in a study of blood T cell repertoires in COVID-19. TCRdb's table, derived via immunoSEQ multiplex PCR, lists solely in-frame clones and lacks some. The sample includes about 170,000 clones, about 80% of them seen just once. Specimen: peripheral blood. These receptors were obtained from an older man with active or convalescent COVID-19.

The chain has TRBV7-6 and TRBJ1-1, with 8 bases fitting TRBD1. The germline CDR1 and CDR2 sequences are SGHVS and FNYEAQ. V shed 1 base, J shed 4 bases, and the junction held 5 bases outside the gene matches. This CDR3 region has 15 residues. CDR3 DNA sequence: TGTGCCAGCAGCTTAGTCACCCAGGGGGCCACTGAAGCTTTCTTT. Its protein is CASSLVTQGATEAFF.

The rearrangement joins TRBV6-5 to TRBJ1-5, with 7 nucleotides matching TRBD1. The germline V gene has CDR1 MNHEY and CDR2 SVGAGI. There are 15 residues in the CDR3. Losses at the gene ends were 6 bases for V and 1 base for J; bases not matched to a gene: 6. In nucleotides, the CDR3 is TGTGCCAGCAGAGTAGACAGGGCAAGCAATCAGCCCCAGCATTTT. Amino acids: CASRVDRASNQPQHF.

The rearrangement links TRBV3-1 (or the pseudogene TRBV3-2) to TRBJ1-3; D is ambiguous. The CDR3 length is 15 residues. The germline gives CDR1 LGHDT, CDR2 YNNKEL (reference sequence). V gave up 2 bases and J gave up 0 bases, with 8 bases separating them. In DNA, the CDR3 is TGTGCCAGCAGCCAAACCTTCAGCTCTGGAAACACCATATATTTT. Translated: CASSQTFSSGNTIYF.

The chain couples TRBV18 to TRBJ1-6, with 7 bases matching TRBD1. V lost 5 bases and J lost 10; bases outside the gene matches: 11. Germline CDR1 KGHSH, CDR2 LQKENI. The CDR3 runs to 15 residues. DNA of the CDR3: TGTGCCAGCTCAAAGGGGGCCTCTTTGTCCTCACCCCTCCACTTT. Protein sequence: CASSKGASLSSPLHF. Full variable domain (outside the CDR3, taken from reference TRBV18 and TRBJ1-6): NAGVMQNPRHLVRRRGQEARLRCSPMKGHSHVYWYRQLPEEGLKFMVYLQKENIIDESGMPKERFSAEFPKEGPSILRIQQVVRGDSAAYFCASSKGASLSSPLHFGNGTRLTVT.

The chain joins TRBV6-5 to TRBJ2-1; 9 bases map to TRBD2. Trimming took 10 bases from V and 3 from J; bases not matched to a gene: 7. The V gene's germline CDR1 is MNHEY and CDR2 SVGAGI. This CDR3 region has 14 residues. This chain's CDR3 is CATVTSGRYNEQFF. CDR3 DNA sequence: TGTGCCACCGTGACTAGCGGCCGCTACAATGAGCAGTTCTTC.

The V gene is TRBV18, the J gene TRBJ1-4; 7 bases fit TRBD1. Germline V CDR1 and CDR2: KGHSH, LQKENI. This CDR3 contains 15 residues. Trimming took 3 bases from V and 3 from J; bases not matched to a gene: 4. The CDR3 bases are TGTGCCAGCTCACCGGAGGGGGCAGCTAATGAAAAACTGTTTTTT. Its translation is CASSPEGAANEKLFF.

The chain's CDR3 is CASSLRGRVTDTQYF. The CDR3 region has the DNA TGTGCCAGCAGCTTAAGGGGGCGGGTCACAGATACGCAGTATTTT. The V and J genes are TRBV7-9 and TRBJ2-3; TRBD1 agrees at 7 bases. The CDR3 sequence is 15 residues long. V trimming: 2 bases; J trimming: 2 bases; junction bases outside the gene matches: 4. CDR1 is SEHNR, CDR2 FQNEAQ, per germline (reference sequence).

The chain has TRBV2 and TRBJ2-4; 7 bases are shared with TRBD1. Germline V gene data show CDR1 as SNHLY and CDR2 as FYNNEI. The CDR3 has 14 amino acids. The V and J ends lost 8 bases and 1 base, in that order; junction bases with no gene match: 5. The CDR3 here is CASSPQGAKNIQYF. CDR3 nucleotide sequence: TGTGCCAGCTCCCCACAGGGGGCCAAAAACATTCAGTACTTC.

The V gene is TRBV5-1, the J gene TRBJ2-1, with 11 bases identical to TRBD1. Germline V gives CDR1 SGHRS, CDR2 YFSETQ. CDR3 length: 15 amino acids. V trimming: 3 bases; J trimming: 6 bases; junction bases outside the gene matches: 5. CDR3 nucleotides: TGCGCCAGCAGCTCGGGACAGGGGGTCGTCAATGAGCAGTTCTTC. It encodes CASSSGQGVVNEQFF.

This rearrangement joins TRBV6-5 to TRBJ1-2; D is uncertain. The CDR3 runs to 14 residues. The germline V gene has CDR1 MNHEY and CDR2 SVGAGI. With 0 bases removed from V and 9 bases from J, the gap between germline ends came to 14 bases. CDR3 sequence reads: CASSYSHGETSYTF. CDR3 nucleotide sequence: TGTGCCAGCAGTTACTCTCACGGGGAAACCAGCTACACCTTC.

As regards this clone: Sequence at one end of the junction differs from germline and may be a read error. This chain joins TRBV2 and TRBJ2-7, with TRBD1 as a possible D gene (6 bases). The CDR3 loop spans 11 amino acids. Germline loops: CDR1 SNHLY, CDR2 FYNNEI. CDR3 DNA sequence: TGTGCCAGCAGTGAAGGGCTGGACAGTAACTTC. This gives the protein CASSEGLDSNF.